Listed below are T cell receptor beta chains from one sample, sequenced in a study of OX40 agonist ivuxolimab in advanced cancers. The assay was immunoSEQ multiplex PCR, and TCRdb's table has in-frame clones only and misses some. Here the sample spans around 82,000 clones, roughly nine tenths being singletons. The input for sequencing was CD4+ or CD8+ T cells sorted from blood, taken in a trial of the OX40 agonist ivuxolimab. Receptors were obtained from an adult with an advanced solid tumor such as melanoma, head and neck, liver or kidney cancer. Both conserved end residues are part of each CDR3. Each record gives: J gene, clone size, V gene, D gene, CDR3 DNA, CDR3 protein. A D gene is named only where the DNA matches it firmly. Not every row has a clone size; where given, it reads once, few, many or a size class.

TRBJ2-2,few,TRBV2,.,TGTGCCAGCAGCGAAACCAGGGTGGGCGGGGAGCTGTTTTTT,CASSETRVGGELFF
TRBJ2-2,.,TRBV2,.,TGTGCCAGCTACTCGACGGGATCGGAAGCCACCGGGGAGCTGTTTTTT,CASYSTGSEATGELFF
TRBJ2-1,once,TRBV6-5,TRBD2,TGTGCCAGCAGTTACTCGTTAGCGGGAGGAAATGAGCAGTTCTTC,CASSYSLAGGNEQFF
TRBJ1-2,few,TRBV11-2,.,TGTGCCAGCAGCTTGGACGGGAGCTATGGCTACACCTTC,CASSLDGSYGYTF
TRBJ2-1,medium-sized,TRBV28,.,TGTGCCAGCAGTTTGGGTACAGTCACGCAGGGCGATGAGCAGTTCTTC,CASSLGTVTQGDEQFF
TRBJ1-2,.,TRBV10-3,.,TGTGCCACAAAGGAGGACAGCGGCTATGGCTACACCTTC,CATKEDSGYGYTF
TRBJ1-1,once,TRBV30,TRBD1,TGTGCCTGGAGTGTACCCGTCCGGACAGGGGATGAGGCTTTCTTT,CAWSVPVRTGDEAFF
TRBJ1-3,large,TRBV29-1,.,TGCAGCGTTGAAGCATCGGTAGGAAACACCATATATTTT,CSVEASVGNTIYF
TRBJ2-3,.,TRBV7-9,TRBD2,TGTGCCAGCAGCTGGACTAGCGGCCTAGATACGCAGTATTTT,CASSWTSGLDTQYF
TRBJ2-7,medium-sized,TRBV6-5,.,TGTGCCAGCAGTTTCTCGGGAAACGAGCAGTACTTC,CASSFSGNEQYF
TRBJ2-1,.,TRBV30,.,TGTGCCTGGAGTGTAGGGGAGTCCTACAATGAGCAGTTCTTC,CAWSVGESYNEQFF
TRBJ2-1,few,TRBV25-1,.,TGTGCCAGCAGTGTAAATGAGCAGTTCTTC,CASSVNEQFF
TRBJ1-1,.,TRBV5-6,TRBD1,TGTGCCAGCAGCTCCACAGGGGATGTGGCTGAAGCTTTCTTT,CASSSTGDVAEAFF